The clone carrying this T cell receptor (beta chain) is labeled as medium-sized (0.01 to 0.1%). Its antigen remains unidentified. This sample is part of a study of spatial heterogeneity in lung cancer. Overall study context: There was a strong correlation between the counts of TCR transcripts measured in tumor regions and a T cell transcriptional module score that was calculated from matched bulk RNA-seq. The study's findings and limits: Of tumor T cells, an estimated coverage of around 7% was reached for alpha chains and about 12% for beta chains. Counts of expanded alpha and beta TCRs within tumors tracked the tumor nonsynonymous mutation count.

TCRdb passed the 5' RACE reads through MiXCR, listing each CDR3 protein once. The sample has 18,000 or so distinct CDR3 sequences, about 6% seen once. Germline V gene sequence: CDR1 KGHSH, CDR2 LQKENI. This CDR3 is 14 amino acids long. The ends were cut back, 3 bases at V and 8 bases at J, with 11 bases in the middle. Time point reported: sample taken at primary tumor resection. Patients with untreated early-stage non-small cell lung cancer, numbering around 71, were the donors. Tumor, nontumor lung or frozen PBMC supplied whole RNA, sequenced without sorting. Sequenced here: lung tumor tissue, sampled at surgery. This clonotype was sampled from a female donor with early-stage non-small cell lung cancer. J is TRBJ1-6 and V is TRBV18, with D tentatively TRBD1 (5 bases). The CDR3 here is CASSPTAADSPLHF. In DNA form, the CDR3 reads TGTGCCAGCTCACCGACAGCAGCGGATTCACCCCTCCACTTT.